One sample yielded the 12 T cell receptor beta chains listed below, sequenced in a study of cytomegalovirus exposure and HLA in healthy donors. Using immunoSEQ multiplex PCR, the repertoire was profiled, and TCRdb retains in-frame clones only, with some absent. Of under 100,000 clones in the sample, approximately 96% are singletons; the top ten hold about 1.3%. Sequencing used PBMCs. These receptors were taken from a woman in her late teens or twenties in good health and CMV-seronegative.

This clone was found once. The chain carries TRBV5-1 and TRBJ2-5; D is possibly TRBD1 (6 bases). The CDR3 covers 13 residues. In germline, CDR1 is SGHRS, CDR2 YFSETQ. Trimming removed 2 bases from V and 3 bases from J, with 8 bases in between. This chain's CDR3 is CASSFAGEETQYF. CDR3 nucleotides: TGCGCCAGCAGCTTCGCAGGGGAAGAGACCCAGTACTTC.

The chain employs TRBV7-9 and TRBJ1-4; D remains ambiguous. V dropped 5 bases and J dropped 8 bases, with 9 bases sitting between them. The CDR3 covers 12 residues. Germline values: CDR1 SEHNR, CDR2 FQNEAQ (reference sequence). The CDR3 sequence is CASSPTSEKLFF. The DNA of the CDR3 is TGTGCCAGCAGCCCCACTAGCGAAAAACTGTTTTTT.

The chain combines TRBV19 with TRBJ2-1; D is perhaps TRBD1 (5 bases). The CDR3 covers 13 residues. With 5 bases removed from V and 7 bases from J, the gap between germline ends came to 12 bases. The germline V gene has CDR1 LNHDA and CDR2 SQIVND (reference sequence). CDR3 nucleotides: TGTGCCAGTAGTCGGCAGGGTGGGAATGAGCAGTTCTTC. Translation gives CASSRQGGNEQFF.

This chain uses TRBV29-1 with TRBJ2-3; the D gene is possibly TRBD1 (5 bases). This CDR3 has 17 residues. The V gene's germline CDR1 is SQVTM and CDR2 ANQGSEA. V lost 5 bases to trimming and J lost 2 bases, with 23 bases between them. The CDR3 nucleotides read TGCAGCGTTCCCGATCAGGGCCCACCTATTAACACAGATACGCAGTATTTT. Translating gives CSVPDQGPPINTDTQYF.

CDR3 DNA sequence: TGTGCCAGCAGCCCCGGGACAGGTTATGAAAAACTGTTTTTT. It codes for CASSPGTGYEKLFF. The chain links TRBV7-7 to TRBJ1-4; 8 nucleotides align to TRBD1. Trimming took 5 bases from V and 6 from J; bases not matched to a gene: 5. The CDR3 contains 14 residues. Germline lookup yields CDR1 SSHAT and CDR2 FNYEAQ (reference sequence). The variable domain in full, with the rest retrieved from reference TRBV7-7 and TRBJ1-4, is GAGVSQSPRYKVTKRGQDVTLRCDPISSHATLYWYQQALGQGPEFLTYFNYEAQPDKSGLPSDRFSAERPEGSISTLTIQRTEQRDSAMYRCASSPGTGYEKLFFGSGTQLSVL.

This chain uses TRBV13 with TRBJ1-5; no definite D call. Between the trimmed V and J ends, which lost 5 bases and 5 bases, there was a span of 13 bases. Per the germline V gene, CDR1 is PRHDT and CDR2 is FYEKMQ (reference sequence). The CDR3 consists of 14 residues. CDR3: CASSPSPGYQPQHF. The CDR3 nucleotides are TGTGCCAGCAGCCCAAGCCCAGGTTATCAGCCCCAGCATTTT.

This sequence joins TRBV28 and TRBJ2-4, with D possibly matching TRBD2 (6 bases). The CDR3 has 14 residues. Germline V gives CDR1 MDHEN, CDR2 SYDVKM. V lost 2 bases and J lost 10, with 15 bases in between. CDR3 nucleotides: TGTGCCAGCAGTTTAACTGGACTACCTCGGATTCAGTACTTC. Translated, it gives CASSLTGLPRIQYF.

The chain is built from TRBV29-1 and TRBJ1-1, with D hard to call. Germline CDR1 reads SQVTM; CDR2 reads ANQGSEA. This CDR3 has 11 residues. The V end lost 4 bases, the J end lost 11 bases, and 14 bases lay between the germline ends. This chain's CDR3 is CSVGTVKWAFF. DNA of the CDR3: TGCAGCGTTGGAACTGTTAAATGGGCTTTCTTT. Together with reference TRBV29-1 and TRBJ1-1, the CDR3 gives the full variable domain: SAVISQKPSRDICQRGTSLTIQCQVDSQVTMMFWYRQQPGQSLTLIATANQGSEATYESGFVIDKFPISRPNLTFSTLTVSNMSPEDSSIYLCSVGTVKWAFFGQGTRLTVV.

The CDR3 protein is CASSLSVRSIGRGQETQYF. The CDR3 DNA reads as TGTGCCAGCAGTTTATCAGTCAGGTCGATCGGGAGAGGTCAAGAGACCCAGTACTTC. The V gene is TRBV28, the J gene TRBJ2-5; a possible D gene is TRBD2 (6 bases). Germline CDR1 MDHEN, CDR2 SYDVKM. V lost 1 base to trimming and J lost 2 bases, with 23 bases between them. The CDR3 runs to 19 residues.

On this clone itself: The junction departs from the called germline gene at one end, perhaps through a read error. V is TRBV15 and J is TRBJ1-1; D is unclear. Germline CDR1 is LNHNV and CDR2 is YYDKDF (reference sequence). The CDR3 consists of 12 residues. The CDR3 protein is CATGRRNPEAFF. DNA of the CDR3: TGTGCCACCGGTCGGCGGAACCCTGAAGCTTTCTTT.

The CDR3 loop is CASSPGPIPLDTQYF. CDR3 DNA: TGTGCCAGCAGCCCTGGGCCAATCCCTTTAGATACGCAGTATTTT. The chain recombines TRBV7-6 with TRBJ2-3; D call uncertain. CDR1 SGHVS and CDR2 FNYEAQ come from the germline V gene. Trimming removed 5 bases at V and 5 bases at J, with 17 bases between. The CDR3 is 15 residues long. Filled out from reference TRBV7-6 and TRBJ2-3, the complete variable domain reads GAGVSQSPRYKVTKRGQDVALRCDPISGHVSLYWYRQALGQGPEFLTYFNYEAQQDKSGLPNDRFSAERPEGSISTLTIQRTEQRDSAMYRCASSPGPIPLDTQYFGPGTRLTVL.

The V gene is TRBV5-1, the J gene TRBJ1-2, with 10 bases identical to TRBD1. V was clipped by 3 bases and J by 4 bases; unmatched bases: 3. Germline lookup yields CDR1 SGHRS and CDR2 YFSETQ. The CDR3 is made up of 14 amino acids. CDR3 in DNA: TGCGCCAGCAGCTCCGGGACAGGGGTCTATGGCTACACCTTC. Protein: CASSSGTGVYGYTF.